The T cell receptor (beta chain) described here comes from a study of cytomegalovirus exposure and HLA in healthy donors. Germline trimming cut 2 bases from V and 2 bases from J; bases unmatched to any gene: 4. The germline V gene has CDR1 MNHEY and CDR2 SVGAGI. The CDR3 totals 15 residues. The table came from immunoSEQ multiplex PCR; TCRdb's copy has only in-frame clones and leaves some out. The sample has about 220,000 clones, over 80% seen once. The V call is TRBV6-5, the J call TRBJ1-2; 8 bases map to TRBD1. The source of this sequence is a woman aged 25 to 45 in good health and CMV-seropositive. Sequencing was performed on PBMCs. The CDR3: CASSYGDRRNYGYTF. CDR3 nucleotides: TGTGCCAGCAGTTACGGGGACAGGCGCAACTATGGCTACACCTTC.